This T cell receptor beta chain was sequenced for a study of blood T cell repertoires in COVID-19. Study-level information: The United States, Italy and Spain were the sources of the acute and convalescent COVID-19 samples.

Authors' methods: Reference gene primers were amplified, and this amplification served to estimate nucleated cell counts. Using immunoSEQ multiplex PCR, the repertoire was profiled, and TCRdb retains in-frame clones only, with some absent. The V and J calls and clone size are taken from that table; D and trimming were inferred from the DNA. The data contain under 200,000 clones, around four fifths of them singletons. Per germline, CDR1 MDHEN and CDR2 SYDVKM. CDR3 length: 16 amino acids. V dropped 5 bases and J dropped 4 bases, with 21 bases sitting between them. Sequenced input: peripheral blood. This receptor was identified in a man aged 70-80 years with active or convalescent COVID-19. The chain has TRBV28 and TRBJ2-7; D unclear. The CDR3 reads CASSLRRQAIGYEQYF. In nucleotides, the CDR3 is TGTGCCAGCAGTCTACGGCGACAAGCTATAGGTTACGAGCAGTACTTC.